The 30 T cell receptor beta chains presented below share a single source sample, sequenced in a study of vaccination effects on CD4 cells after COVID-19. The protocol was immunoSEQ multiplex PCR, while the TCRdb copy is restricted to in-frame clones and leaves out a portion. The sample gives approximately 30,000 clones, over 70% of which show up once; about 30% is in the top ten. Sequencing was preceded by expansion of antigen-specific CD4+ T cells with viral peptide pools in the ViraFEST assay. On day 10 of culture, CD4+ T cells were separated out. Vaccinated recipients, who were negative for nucleocapsid antibodies, had no history of SARS-CoV-2 infection. Their recognized antigens are unknown. This specimen was CD4+ T cells from PBMCs cultured with SARS-CoV-2 spike peptides, taken before COVID-19 vaccination. The receptors shown here come from a human donor who received a COVID-19 vaccine.

This clone was recorded a few times. The chain links TRBV27 to TRBJ1-5; the D gene is possibly TRBD1 (5 bases). There are 14 residues in the CDR3. The V end was cut by 6 bases, the J end by 0 bases, with 9 bases between. The V gene's germline CDR1 is MNHEY and CDR2 SMNVEV (reference sequence). CDR3 sequence: CASSRTFSNQPQHF. CDR3 nucleotide sequence: TGTGCCAGCAGCCGGACATTTAGCAATCAGCCCCAGCATTTT.

The rearrangement links TRBV9 to TRBJ2-5, with D possibly matching TRBD1 (5 bases). In germline, CDR1 is SGDLS, CDR2 YYNGEE. Trimming took off 0 bases at V and 3 bases at J, with 12 bases between the two ends. CDR3 length: 15 residues. The CDR3 reads CASSVASGSKETQYF. CDR3 DNA: TGTGCCAGCAGCGTAGCGTCAGGGTCGAAAGAGACCCAGTACTTC.

The gene calls are TRBV19 and TRBJ2-2; TRBD2 might be the D (7 bases). Per germline, CDR1 LNHDA and CDR2 SQIVND (reference sequence). V was pared by 3 bases and J by 2 bases, with 13 bases between. The CDR3 is made up of 16 amino acids. The CDR3 DNA is TGTGCCAGTAGTATGGGGGGGCCCCTCAACACCGGGGAGCTGTTTTTT. It yields the protein CASSMGGPLNTGELFF.

CDR3 region: CAISQTSVGTDTQYF. As DNA, the CDR3 is TGTGCCATCAGCCAAACTAGCGTAGGCACAGATACGCAGTATTTT. The chain couples TRBV10-3 to TRBJ2-3, with TRBD2 matching 7 bases. The CDR3 has 15 amino acids. The germline V gene encodes CDR1 ENHRY and CDR2 SYGVKD. V was pared by 6 bases and J by 1 base, with 7 bases of the junction left unmatched.

The V gene is TRBV21-1, the J gene TRBJ2-1; the DNA was not used to check the table's D call, TRBD2. TRBV21-1 is shown as a pseudogene. CDR3 length equals 17 residues. CDR3 nucleotide sequence: TGTGCCAGCAGCTTAAAAATAGGGCTAGCGGGAGCCGATGAGCAGTTCTTC. Translating it yields CASSLKIGLAGADEQFF.

The chain couples TRBV6-2 or TRBV6-3 to TRBJ1-2; D is uncertain. Per germline, CDR1 MNHEY and CDR2 SVGEGT. Between the trimmed V and J ends, which lost 0 bases and 8 bases, there was a span of 7 bases. This CDR3 contains 12 residues. CDR3 amino acids: CASSYSRSGYTF. Here the CDR3 DNA reads TGTGCCAGCAGTTACTCGAGAAGCGGCTACACCTTC.

This chain connects TRBV6-5 to TRBJ2-7; 7 bases line up with TRBD2. V lost 0 bases and J lost 6; bases outside the gene matches: 2. The CDR3 runs 13 residues. CDR1 and CDR2 from the germline V gene are MNHEY and SVGAGI. Here the CDR3 DNA reads TGTGCCAGCAGTTACTCGGGCGGGGGCGAGCAGTACTTC. As protein: CASSYSGGGEQYF.

The chain combines TRBV6-2 or TRBV6-3 with TRBJ1-1; D uncertain. This CDR3 contains 12 residues. Looked up from germline, CDR1 is MNHEY and CDR2 is SVGEGT. V was trimmed by 2 bases and J by 10 bases, leaving 11 bases between them. DNA of the CDR3: TGTGCCAGCAGTTACGGAAGATGGGGAGCTTTCTTT. The encoded protein is CASSYGRWGAFF.

V is TRBV3-1 (or the pseudogene TRBV3-2) and J is TRBJ2-7; possible D gene TRBD1, 5 bases. In germline, CDR1 is LGHDT, CDR2 YNNKEL (reference sequence). The CDR3 runs to 14 residues. The V end was cut by 4 bases, the J end by 5 bases, with 15 bases between. The CDR3 here is CASSPGNYRNEQYF. CDR3 in DNA: TGTGCCAGCAGCCCAGGGAACTATCGGAACGAGCAGTACTTC.

The genes are TRBV14 and TRBJ2-5; 8 nucleotides match TRBD1. Germline V gene lookup returns CDR1 SGHDN and CDR2 FVKESK. V lost 3 bases to trimming and J lost 4 bases; unmatched junction nucleotides: 7. The CDR3 length is 15 residues. In nucleotides, the CDR3 is TGTGCCAGCAGCCAGGACAGGGTCTTACGAGAGACCCAGTACTTC. Amino acids: CASSQDRVLRETQYF.

V and J are TRBV20-1 and TRBJ2-3; 9 bases align to TRBD2. Germline values: CDR1 DFQATT, CDR2 SNEGSKA (reference sequence). Germline trimming cut 3 bases from V and 4 bases from J; bases unmatched to any gene: 5. The CDR3 consists of 14 residues. The CDR3 spells CSASRGGGADTQYF. In DNA form, the CDR3 reads TGCAGTGCTAGTAGGGGCGGGGGGGCAGATACGCAGTATTTT.

The V gene is TRBV9, the J gene TRBJ1-1; no clear D. The germline CDR1 and CDR2 sequences are SGDLS and YYNGEE. V gave up 0 bases and J gave up 1 base, with 10 bases separating them. There are 15 residues in the CDR3. The CDR3 DNA follows: TGTGCCAGCAGCGTAGAGCCGGGGTGGAACACTGAAGCTTTCTTT. This translates into CASSVEPGWNTEAFF.

The chain links TRBV19 to TRBJ2-6; 10 bases match TRBD1. J gave up 1 base and V 8 bases, and 17 bases lay outside the gene matches. The CDR3 covers 20 residues. The germline CDR1 and CDR2 sequences are LNHDA and SQIVND (reference sequence). The CDR3 bases are TGTGCCAGTCCGATGCAAAAGGACAGGGGGTTATGTTCTGGGGCCAACGTCCTGACTTTC. Encoded protein: CASPMQKDRGLCSGANVLTF.

The CDR3 DNA reads as TGTGCCAGCAGTACCGGGACTAGAAAAGGGTACGAGCAGTACTTC. Amino acids: CASSTGTRKGYEQYF. J is TRBJ2-7 and V is TRBV6-2 or TRBV6-3; TRBD2 aligns across 8 bases. The germline gives CDR1 MNHEY, CDR2 SVGEGT. This CDR3 comprises 15 residues. The ends lost 5 bases at V and 4 bases at J; junction bases unmatched: 10.

The chain joins TRBV20-1 to TRBJ1-6, with TRBD1 as a possible D gene (5 bases). The V end lost 3 bases, the J end lost 5 bases, and 8 bases lay between the germline ends. The germline V gene encodes CDR1 DFQATT and CDR2 SNEGSKA (reference sequence). This CDR3 comprises 13 residues. DNA of the CDR3: TGCAGTGCTAGTGGACATAATAATTCACCCCTCCACTTT. This gives the protein CSASGHNNSPLHF.

V usage is TRBV28 and J usage is TRBJ1-5, with D unclear. The CDR3 is 14 residues long. V dropped 5 bases and J dropped 6 bases, with 14 bases sitting between them. Germline V CDR1 and CDR2: MDHEN, SYDVKM. The CDR3 DNA reads as TGTGCCAGCAGTCCCTTCCCGGCGGGTCAGCCCCAGCATTTT. This codes for CASSPFPAGQPQHF.

The V gene is TRBV4-2, the J gene TRBJ1-1; D call uncertain. The length of the CDR3 is 15 residues. The V end lost 0 bases, the J end lost 4 bases, and 12 bases lay between the germline ends. Germline loops: CDR1 LGHNA, CDR2 YNFKEQ. The CDR3 nucleotides are TGTGCCAGCAGCCAAGACGCGTGGCGGGTCACTGAAGCTTTCTTT. Translated, it gives CASSQDAWRVTEAFF.

This clone was counted between two and nine times. For the CDR3, the DNA is TGCGCCAGCGGCGGGGAGAGTGAAAAACTGTTTTTT. It encodes CASGGESEKLFF. The chain joins TRBV23-1 to TRBJ1-4, with unresolved D. TRBV23-1 is an ORF for which the function is uncertain. V was trimmed by 8 bases and J by 7 bases, leaving 11 bases between them. The CDR3 has 12 amino acids.

V gene TRBV19 combines with J gene TRBJ1-5; no clear D gene. Germline values: CDR1 LNHDA, CDR2 SQIVND (reference sequence). V lost 6 bases and J 6 bases, leaving 12 bases between the germline ends. The CDR3 is made up of 13 amino acids. Here the CDR3 reads CASSPDWGQPQHF. As DNA, the CDR3 is TGTGCCAGTAGCCCAGACTGGGGTCAGCCCCAGCATTTT. Using reference TRBV19 and TRBJ1-5 for the parts outside the CDR3, the full variable domain is DGGITQSPKYLFRKEGQNVTLSCEQNLNHDAMYWYRQDPGQGLRLIYYSQIVNDFQKGDIAEGYSVSREKKESFPLTVTSAQKNPTAFYLCASSPDWGQPQHFGDGTRLSIL.

This clone showed up just once. This sequence joins TRBV19 and TRBJ2-1; D is possibly TRBD1 or TRBD2 (5 bases each). Trimming took 6 bases from V and 1 from J, leaving 16 bases between them. Germline CDR1 LNHDA, CDR2 SQIVND (reference sequence). This CDR3 has 16 residues. This chain's CDR3 is CASSREGSSSYNEQFF. The CDR3 coding sequence is TGTGCCAGTAGCCGAGAGGGGAGTAGTTCCTACAATGAGCAGTTCTTC.

V and J are TRBV12-5 and TRBJ2-3, with D possibly TRBD1 on 5 matching bases. The germline CDR1 and CDR2 sequences are LGHNT and FRNRAP. V was shortened by 3 bases and J by 6 bases, with 13 bases between the two germline ends. The CDR3 sequence is 14 residues long. CDR3 sequence reads: CASGLGAARDTQYF. CDR3 nucleotides: TGTGCTAGTGGTTTAGGGGCGGCTCGGGATACGCAGTATTTT. Combining the CDR3 with reference TRBV12-5 and TRBJ2-3 gives the whole variable domain DARVTQTPRHKVTEMGQEVTMRCQPILGHNTVFWYRQTMMQGLELLAYFRNRAPLDDSGMPKDRFSAEMPDATLATLKIQPSEPRDSAVYFCASGLGAARDTQYFGPGTRLTVL.

This chain uses TRBV7-2 with TRBJ1-2; 7 bases map to TRBD1. CDR3 length: 13 amino acids. CDR1 and CDR2 from the germline V gene are SGHTA and FQGNSA. The ends lost 3 bases at V and 4 bases at J; junction bases unmatched: 2. For the CDR3, the DNA is TGTGCCAGCAGCTTTAGACAGGGCTATGGCTACACCTTC. It is translated as CASSFRQGYGYTF.

This clone came up once. The CDR3 sequence: CAWGTGVVDEQFF. DNA for the CDR3: TGTGCCTGGGGGACAGGGGTGGTCGATGAGCAGTTCTTC. The J gene is TRBJ2-1, the V gene TRBV30; TRBD1 aligns across 10 bases. In germline, CDR1 is GTSNPN, CDR2 SVGIG (reference sequence). The trim removed 5 bases at V and 8 bases at J, leaving 6 bases unmatched. The CDR3 is 13 residues long. The full variable domain, rest sourced from reference TRBV30 and TRBJ2-1, is SQTIHQWPATLVQPVGSPLSLECTVEGTSNPNLYWYRQAAGRGLQLLFYSVGIGQISSEVPQNLSASRPQDRQFILSSKKLLLSDSGFYLCAWGTGVVDEQFFGPGTRLTVL.

V usage is TRBV3-1 (or the pseudogene TRBV3-2) and J usage is TRBJ1-1; D is undetermined. The germline V gene has CDR1 LGHDT and CDR2 YNNKEL (reference sequence). The CDR3 consists of 14 residues. With 5 bases removed from V and 1 base from J, the gap between germline ends came to 11 bases. In DNA, the CDR3 is TGTGCCAGCAGCTACCTCCGGGGGAACACTGAAGCTTTCTTT. Translation: CASSYLRGNTEAFF.

This clone was detected once. The rearrangement joins TRBV5-6 to TRBJ1-1, with D hard to call. The CDR3 length is 11 residues. V was shortened by 3 bases and J by 3 bases, with 3 bases between the two germline ends. Per germline, CDR1 SGHDT and CDR2 YYEEEE. CDR3 DNA sequence: TGTGCCAGCAGCTCTTACACTGAAGCTTTCTTT. It translates to CASSSYTEAFF.

This rearrangement joins TRBV5-1 to TRBJ1-2; 11 bases align to TRBD1. The CDR3 totals 15 residues. Germline values: CDR1 SGHRS, CDR2 YFSETQ. J was trimmed by 1 base and V by 2 bases; bases with no gene match: 1. In nucleotides, the CDR3 is TGCGCCAGCAGCTTTGGGACAGGGGGTAACTATGGCTACACCTTC. This sequence encodes CASSFGTGGNYGYTF.

The chain has TRBV3-1 (or the pseudogene TRBV3-2) and TRBJ2-3; D unresolved. Germline CDR1 LGHDT, CDR2 YNNKEL (reference sequence). V lost 6 bases and J lost 0, with 13 bases in between. The CDR3 is made up of 15 amino acids. DNA of the CDR3: TGTGCCAGCAGTCTCTTAGGAGTAAGCACAGATACGCAGTATTTT. Amino acid sequence: CASSLLGVSTDTQYF.

The rearrangement links TRBV9 to TRBJ2-2; D is possibly TRBD1 or TRBD2 (5 bases each). The germline CDR1 and CDR2 sequences are SGDLS and YYNGEE. The CDR3 has 16 residues. Trimming removed 0 bases from V and 0 bases from J, with 9 bases in between. The CDR3 DNA reads TGTGCCAGCAGCGTAGGCTCGGGACCGAACACCGGGGAGCTGTTTTTT. This translates into CASSVGSGPNTGELFF.

The genes are TRBV30 and TRBJ2-5, with D possibly being TRBD1 or TRBD2 (5 bases each). Germline loops: CDR1 GTSNPN, CDR2 SVGIG (reference sequence). Trimming stripped 2 bases from V and 6 bases from J, with 10 bases between. This CDR3 is built from 12 residues. The CDR3 sequence is CAWSSRGKTQYF. In nucleotides, the CDR3 is TGTGCCTGGAGTTCGAGGGGAAAGACCCAGTACTTC.

The chain employs TRBV25-1 and TRBJ2-7; 9 bases match TRBD1. The ends lost 3 bases at V and 2 bases at J; junction bases unmatched: 8. CDR3 size: 16 residues. Germline V gene sequence: CDR1 MGHDK, CDR2 SYGVNS. Here the CDR3 reads CASSEEQGAFPYEQYF. The CDR3 region has the DNA TGTGCCAGCAGTGAGGAACAGGGGGCTTTTCCCTACGAGCAGTACTTC.